These 32 T cell receptor beta chains were sequenced from one sample in a study of shared clonotypes between healthy human individuals. Sequenced by immunoSEQ multiplex PCR; TCRdb stores in-frame clones only, minus some. The sample carries approximately 500,000 clones, nearly 80% recorded once. Sequencing input: PBMCs. These receptors were collected from a woman aged 40 to 49 in good health. Some clones in this sample may be carry-over from other donors' samples.

The rearrangement uses TRBV19 and TRBJ1-5, with 9 positions matching TRBD1. The CDR3 contains 16 residues. The V gene end was trimmed by 3 bases and the J gene end by 7 bases; junction bases not matched to a gene: 10. Germline V gene data show CDR1 as LNHDA and CDR2 as SQIVND (reference sequence). For the CDR3, the DNA is TGTGCCAGTAGTATTGGAGGACAGGGGATCAGGCAGCCCCAGCATTTT. Encoded protein: CASSIGGQGIRQPQHF.

This chain links TRBV7-3 with TRBJ2-1; no reliable D call. The germline V and J ends were trimmed by 5 bases and 8 bases, with 10 bases remaining between them. The length of the CDR3 is 12 residues. Germline V gives CDR1 SGHTA, CDR2 FQGTGA. CDR3 coding DNA: TGTGCCAGCAGCACCCGCAGCGATGAGCAGTTCTTC. Translating gives CASSTRSDEQFF.

V and J are TRBV6-1 and TRBJ2-5; 8 bases agree with TRBD1. The germline gives CDR1 MNHNS, CDR2 SASEGT. Germline trimming cut 7 bases from V and 5 bases from J; bases unmatched to any gene: 6. The CDR3 length is 13 residues. In nucleotides, the CDR3 is TGTGCCAGCAAGTCAGGGGGCCGGGAGACCCAGTACTTC. Encoded protein: CASKSGGRETQYF.

The chain uses TRBV10-3 and TRBJ2-7, with D tentatively TRBD2 (5 bases). CDR1 is ENHRY, CDR2 SYGVKD, per germline. The CDR3 runs 14 residues. V was clipped by 4 bases and J by 7 bases, with 17 bases between them. The CDR3 protein is CAISVVGERREQYF. CDR3 nucleotide sequence: TGTGCCATCAGTGTAGTCGGGGAACGGAGGGAGCAGTACTTC.

The chain is built from TRBV7-3 and TRBJ2-1, with D perhaps being TRBD1 or TRBD2 (5 bases each). CDR3 length equals 14 residues. The germline CDR1 and CDR2 sequences are SGHTA and FQGTGA. The V end was cut by 2 bases, the J end by 7 bases, with 12 bases between. CDR3 bases: TGTGCCAGCAGCTTATCCCTCGAGGGGAATGAGCAGTTCTTC. Translation: CASSLSLEGNEQFF.

This chain links TRBV28 with TRBJ1-2; weak D call: TRBD1 (6 bases). Germline V CDR1 and CDR2: MDHEN, SYDVKM. This CDR3 is 18 amino acids long. V lost 2 bases and J 4 bases, leaving 23 bases between the germline ends. The CDR3 DNA follows: TGTGCCAGCAGTTTACCCCTAAGTTTCGGGGGCTCTATCTATGGCTACACCTTC. This encodes CASSLPLSFGGSIYGYTF.

The chain employs TRBV9 and TRBJ2-5; TRBD2 matches at 7 bases. The trim removed 0 bases at V and 2 bases at J, leaving 7 bases unmatched. This CDR3 spans 16 amino acids. Germline-derived CDR1 and CDR2 are SGDLS and YYNGEE. CDR3 in amino acids: CASSVEAGAWQETQYF. The CDR3, as DNA: TGTGCCAGCAGCGTAGAGGCGGGAGCGTGGCAAGAGACCCAGTACTTC.

The V and J genes are TRBV9 and TRBJ2-2; D is uncertain. Between the trimmed V and J ends, which lost 6 bases and 0 bases, there was a span of 21 bases. CDR3 length: 18 residues. The germline V gene has CDR1 SGDLS and CDR2 YYNGEE. The CDR3 here is CASTQDPTPWSNTGELFF. CDR3 coding DNA: TGTGCCAGCACTCAAGACCCTACCCCCTGGTCGAACACCGGGGAGCTGTTTTTT.

This clone appeared a single time. The chain recombines TRBV2 with TRBJ1-1; D is uncertain. Trimming shortened V by 0 bases and J by 3 bases, and 11 bases separated the two germline ends. This CDR3 has 15 amino acids. CDR1 and CDR2 (germline): SNHLY, FYNNEI. The CDR3 loop is CASSEAGGGYTEAFF. The CDR3 bases are TGTGCCAGCAGTGAAGCCGGCGGAGGGTACACTGAAGCTTTCTTT.

This chain links TRBV19 with TRBJ1-2, with D unclear. Germline values: CDR1 LNHDA, CDR2 SQIVND (reference sequence). V was shortened by 6 bases and J by 3 bases, with 11 bases between the two germline ends. The CDR3 contains 13 residues. The CDR3 DNA reads as TGTGCCAGTAGGAGTCGCTTTCACTATGGCTACACCTTC. Its protein is CASRSRFHYGYTF.

The chain links TRBV29-1 to TRBJ2-1, with 8 bases aligning to TRBD1. CDR1 and CDR2 from the germline V gene are SQVTM and ANQGSEA. With V trimmed by 6 bases and J by 0 bases, 1 base remained unmatched. The CDR3 contains 13 residues. Written as DNA, the CDR3 is TGCAGCGTGGGACAGGACTCCTACAATGAGCAGTTCTTC. It specifies CSVGQDSYNEQFF.

The J gene is TRBJ2-3, the V gene TRBV19; weak D call: TRBD2 (5 bases). The germline CDR1 and CDR2 sequences are LNHDA and SQIVND (reference sequence). V was clipped by 4 bases and J by 1 base, with 9 bases between them. This CDR3 spans 14 amino acids. DNA for the CDR3: TGTGCCAGTAGTAATGGAGCGGGCACAGATACGCAGTATTTT. This codes for CASSNGAGTDTQYF. The full variable domain, in which reference TRBV19 and TRBJ2-3 provide the parts outside the CDR3, is DGGITQSPKYLFRKEGQNVTLSCEQNLNHDAMYWYRQDPGQGLRLIYYSQIVNDFQKGDIAEGYSVSREKKESFPLTVTSAQKNPTAFYLCASSNGAGTDTQYFGPGTRLTVL.

The chain joins TRBV2 to TRBJ2-2, with D possibly matching TRBD2 (6 bases). Germline-derived CDR1 and CDR2 are SNHLY and FYNNEI. The CDR3 is 16 residues long. V was trimmed by 2 bases and J by 0 bases, leaving 10 bases between them. The CDR3 DNA sequence: TGTGCCAGCAGTGAATTGGGGACTTCGAACACCGGGGAGCTGTTTTTT. This encodes CASSELGTSNTGELFF.

Comment on this clone: The same CDR3 arises from other DNA sequences in this sample as well. This rearrangement joins TRBV9 to TRBJ2-2; the D gene is possibly TRBD2 (6 bases). The CDR3 spans 14 residues. Deletions cut 0 bases from V and 5 bases from J, with 8 bases between. Germline CDR1 SGDLS, CDR2 YYNGEE. Here the CDR3 reads CASSVGGGTGELFF. In DNA form, the CDR3 reads TGTGCCAGCAGCGTAGGTGGGGGGACCGGGGAGCTGTTTTTT.

The chain combines TRBV4-1 with TRBJ2-1; the D call may be TRBD1 or TRBD2 (5 bases each). This CDR3 has 14 amino acids. The V end was cut by 1 base, the J end by 12 bases, with 16 bases between. The germline gives CDR1 MGHRA, CDR2 YSYEKL. The CDR3 loop is CASSQVGVSFRQFF. DNA of the CDR3: TGCGCCAGCAGCCAAGTGGGGGTTAGCTTTCGGCAGTTCTTC.

The gene calls are TRBV4-1 and TRBJ1-1; TRBD1 matches at 11 bases. Germline V gene sequence: CDR1 MGHRA, CDR2 YSYEKL. The CDR3 is 15 residues long. With V trimmed by 5 bases and J by 3 bases, 5 bases remained unmatched. In DNA, the CDR3 is TGCGCCAGCAGCAGAGGACAGGGGGCAGACACTGAAGCTTTCTTT. This translates into CASSRGQGADTEAFF.

This chain links TRBV28 with TRBJ2-2; D is possibly TRBD1 or TRBD2 (5 bases each). Trimming cost V 10 bases and J 5 bases, with 20 bases left between them. CDR1 MDHEN and CDR2 SYDVKM come from the germline V gene. There are 15 residues in the CDR3. In nucleotides, the CDR3 is TGTGCCATCAACAAGGCCAGGGAGATTACCGGGGAGCTGTTTTTT. Its protein is CAINKAREITGELFF.

The V call is TRBV4-1, the J call TRBJ2-3, with 10 positions matching TRBD1. The CDR3 totals 14 residues. Germline trimming cut 6 bases from V and 5 bases from J; bases unmatched to any gene: 5. Germline V gene sequence: CDR1 MGHRA, CDR2 YSYEKL. The CDR3 DNA is TGCGCCAGCAGACTTGGACAGGGGGGAGATACGCAGTATTTT. As protein: CASRLGQGGDTQYF.

The CDR3 region has the DNA TGTGCCAGCAGTGAAGTTTTAGAAGGGGCAGATACGCAGTATTTT. Protein sequence: CASSEVLEGADTQYF. This chain links TRBV6-1 with TRBJ2-3; D may be TRBD1 (5 bases). V dropped 1 base and J dropped 4 bases, with 12 bases sitting between them. CDR1 and CDR2 (germline): MNHNS, SASEGT. This CDR3 is built from 15 residues.

CDR3 coding DNA: TGTGCCAGTAGTAACCTACAGGGAGAGACCCAGTACTTC. Translated: CASSNLQGETQYF. The chain has TRBV19 and TRBJ2-5, with a tentative D call TRBD1 (6 bases). CDR3 size: 13 residues. V lost 4 bases and J 4 bases, leaving 10 bases between the germline ends. Germline V gene sequence: CDR1 LNHDA, CDR2 SQIVND (reference sequence).

The CDR3 region has the DNA TGTGCCAGCAGCTTGTTCCAGCAGGGGTTTTACACCGGGGAGCTGTTTTTT. Its translation is CASSLFQQGFYTGELFF. The genes are TRBV5-6 and TRBJ2-2, with D perhaps TRBD1 (6 bases). The CDR3 runs to 17 residues. Germline CDR1 reads SGHDT; CDR2 reads YYEEEE. Trimming removed 1 base at V and 3 bases at J, with 16 bases between.

The V call is TRBV4-1, the J call TRBJ2-3, with D uncertain. The V gene lost 0 bases and the J gene lost 8 bases, with 12 bases spanning the gap. From germline, CDR1 is MGHRA and CDR2 YSYEKL. The CDR3 extends over 14 amino acids. In DNA, the CDR3 is TGCGCCAGCAGCCAAGAAGTGGCCTTGGGTACGCAGTATTTT. It translates to CASSQEVALGTQYF.

The genes are TRBV5-4 and TRBJ2-7; D gene ambiguous. CDR3 length: 11 amino acids. V was clipped by 2 bases and J by 5 bases, with 5 bases between them. Per germline, CDR1 SGHNT and CDR2 YYREEE (reference sequence). CDR3 sequence (DNA): TGTGCCAGCAGCTTTTCCCACGAGCAGTACTTC. It specifies CASSFSHEQYF.

V and J are TRBV7-3 and TRBJ2-1; no clear D. There are 15 residues in the CDR3. V shed 5 bases and J shed 0 bases, with 11 bases lying between them. Germline CDR1 is SGHTA and CDR2 is FQGTGA. The CDR3 coding sequence is TGTGCCAGCAGCACCGACCCGAGCTCCTACAATGAGCAGTTCTTC. It encodes CASSTDPSSYNEQFF.

There are a few counts of this clone. The chain has TRBV7-9 and TRBJ2-5; 14 bases are shared with TRBD2. The J call may be in error: the DNA end matches TRBJ2-7 better. Germline CDR1 is SEHNR and CDR2 is FQNEAQ (reference sequence). The CDR3 extends over 16 amino acids. Written as DNA, the CDR3 is TGTGCCAGCAGTCGTCCCGGGACTAGCGGGAGTACCGAGCAGTACTTC. This codes for CASSRPGTSGSTEQYF.

The chain couples TRBV19 to TRBJ2-5, with 7 positions matching TRBD1. The CDR3 contains 16 residues. The trim removed 5 bases at V and 2 bases at J, leaving 11 bases unmatched. CDR1 LNHDA and CDR2 SQIVND come from the germline V gene (reference sequence). The CDR3 loop is CASSPRQGRGQETQYF. The CDR3 DNA follows: TGTGCCAGTAGTCCTAGACAGGGTCGAGGACAAGAGACCCAGTACTTC.

This chain links TRBV6-5 with TRBJ2-5, with 10 bases matching TRBD1. The CDR3 is made up of 14 amino acids. Germline lookup yields CDR1 MNHEY and CDR2 SVGAGI. The trim removed 6 bases at V and 2 bases at J, leaving 3 bases unmatched. The CDR3 here is CASSSDRGQETQYF. The DNA of the CDR3 is TGTGCCAGCAGCTCGGACAGGGGGCAAGAGACCCAGTACTTC.

The chain combines TRBV18 with TRBJ1-5; 10 nucleotides agree with TRBD1. Germline values: CDR1 KGHSH, CDR2 LQKENI. The junction had 9 bases not matched to a gene; V was cut back by 6 bases and J by 4 bases. This CDR3 is 16 amino acids long. The CDR3 loop is CASSARQGASNQPQHF. In nucleotides, the CDR3 is TGTGCCAGCTCTGCCAGACAGGGGGCTTCAAATCAGCCCCAGCATTTT.

The gene calls are TRBV10-3 and TRBJ2-2; 13 nucleotides agree with TRBD2. This CDR3 region has 15 residues. Germline V gene sequence: CDR1 ENHRY, CDR2 SYGVKD. Losses at the gene ends were 7 bases for V and 5 bases for J; bases not matched to a gene: 4. As DNA, the CDR3 is TGTGCCATCAACAGACTAGCGGGAGGTACCGGGGAGCTGTTTTTT. Amino acids: CAINRLAGGTGELFF.

This chain joins TRBV27 and TRBJ1-2, with 12 bases matching TRBD1. Looked up from germline, CDR1 is MNHEY and CDR2 is SMNVEV (reference sequence). The CDR3 loop spans 14 amino acids. V was clipped by 6 bases and J by 3 bases; unmatched bases: 2. This CDR3 is CASRGTGGYYGYTF. The CDR3 coding sequence is TGTGCCAGCAGGGGGACAGGGGGCTACTATGGCTACACCTTC.

This chain connects TRBV5-1 to TRBJ1-3; D uncertain. V was clipped by 0 bases and J by 2 bases, with 6 bases between them. The CDR3 runs to 14 residues. From germline, CDR1 is SGHRS and CDR2 YFSETQ. The CDR3 loop is CASSLGNTGNTIYF. CDR3 bases: TGCGCCAGCAGCTTGGGAAATACTGGAAACACCATATATTTT.

The V call is TRBV29-1, the J call TRBJ2-5; D may be TRBD2 (6 bases). The germline V gene encodes CDR1 SQVTM and CDR2 ANQGSEA. Trimming stripped 3 bases from V and 5 bases from J, with 10 bases between. The CDR3 length is 12 residues. The CDR3 nucleotides read TGCAGCGTTGAGCGGGAAGGGGAGACCCAGTACTTC. Translated, it gives CSVEREGETQYF.